This T cell receptor beta chain was recorded in a study of blood T cell repertoires in COVID-19. Study as a whole: Sources were T cells, B-cell-depleted T cells, or PBMCs; the material itself was cDNA or gDNA.

Per the original methods: Counts of nucleated cells, estimated from reference gene primer amplification, were obtained. Measured with immunoSEQ multiplex PCR; TCRdb has only the in-frame clones, and not every one. The DNA gave D and trimming, while V, J and clone size come from that table. The sample contains some 460,000 clones, approximately 90% of which appear only once. The CDR3 is made up of 13 amino acids. V shed 9 bases and J shed 4 bases, with 15 bases lying between them. The clonotype originates from a woman between 25 and 40 years old with acute or convalescent COVID-19. Sequenced input: peripheral blood. The V and J genes are TRBV12-3 or TRBV12-4 and TRBJ1-2; D is undetermined. For the CDR3, the DNA is TGTGCCAGTTATCGGGGAAGTCTCTATGGCTACACCTTC. It yields the protein CASYRGSLYGYTF.